A selection of T cell receptor beta chains follows, all from one sample in a study of blood T cells in healthy people across ages. TCRdb processed the 5' RACE reads anew with MiXCR; each CDR3 protein has one entry. The sample contains around 800,000 distinct CDR3 sequences, about 53% of which appear only once. The sample taken for sequencing was blood. The receptors originated from an elderly man in good health. Both conserved end residues are part of each CDR3. Fields, in order: D gene, J gene, clone size, CDR3 length, V gene, CDR3 DNA, CDR3 protein. The D gene is left open where the match is weak. Clone size is given for some rows only: seen once, a few or many times, or a class if the clone is expanded.

>TRBD1|TRBJ2-5|NA|13|TRBV6-6
TGTGCCAGTCGGGACAGGGGGTTAGAGACCCAGTACTTC
CASRDRGLETQYF
>TRBD1|TRBJ2-7|NA|14|TRBV4-1
TGCGCCAGCAGCCTGACAGGGGGCTACTACGAGCAGTACTTC
CASSLTGGYYEQYF
>NA|TRBJ2-1|NA|11|TRBV3-1
TGTGCCAGCAGCCAAGGGTTACTGCAGTTCTTC
CASSQGLLQFF
>NA|TRBJ2-1|NA|13|TRBV12-3/TRBV12-4
TGTGCCAGCACCGCACCTATAGGGGGTGAGCAGTTCTTC
CASTAPIGGEQFF
>TRBD1|TRBJ1-1|NA|15|TRBV20-1
TGCAGTGCTACGACAGGGGATCCTATGAACACTGAAGCTTTCTTT
CSATTGDPMNTEAFF
>NA|TRBJ2-3|few|15|TRBV29-1
TGCAGCGTTGCCCGAGGCGGACAGTTCACAGATACGCAGTATTTT
CSVARGGQFTDTQYF
>TRBD2|TRBJ2-1|few|16|TRBV5-1
TGCGCCAGCAGCCCTAGCGGCAGGGACTCCTACAATGAGCAGTTCTTC
CASSPSGRDSYNEQFF
>TRBD2|TRBJ2-7|NA|16|TRBV6-5
TGTGCCAGCAGTTACTCACTAGCGGGGACCCTTTACGAGCAGTACTTC
CASSYSLAGTLYEQYF
>NA|TRBJ1-4|few|13|TRBV29-1
TGCAGCGCCTCAGACCTCCCCAATGAAAAACTGTTTTTT
CSASDLPNEKLFF
>NA|TRBJ1-2|NA|13|TRBV27
TGTGCCAGCAGCCGCGCCGAGGGCTATGGCTACACCTTC
CASSRAEGYGYTF
>NA|TRBJ2-1|NA|16|TRBV5-1
TGCGCCAGCAGCGGGACATCTAGCGGACTATACAATGAGCAGTTCTTC
CASSGTSSGLYNEQFF
>NA|TRBJ2-7|NA|13|TRBV12-3/TRBV12-4
TGTGCCAGCACCCCAGGGACTTGGGACGAGCAGTACTTC
CASTPGTWDEQYF
>TRBD2|TRBJ2-1|NA|17|TRBV12-3/TRBV12-4
TGTGCCAGCAGTTTAGACCGGACTAGCGGGAGTGTGAATGAGCAGTTCTTC
CASSLDRTSGSVNEQFF
>TRBD1|TRBJ2-4|NA|13|TRBV18
TGTGCCAGCTCTCAGGGACAGGGCAGCGGGCAGTACTTC
CASSQGQGSGQYF
>NA|TRBJ2-6|few|15|TRBV4-1
TGCGCCAGCAGCCAGCACTTAGCCGGGGCCAACGTCCTGACTTTC
CASSQHLAGANVLTF
>TRBD2|TRBJ2-5|few|13|TRBV10-2
TGCGCCAGCAGTGAGCTAGCGGGTGGTGAGCAGTACTTC
CASSELAGGEQYF
>TRBD1|TRBJ2-1|NA|15|TRBV18
TGTGCCAGCTCACTCCGGGACAGCCTCTACAATGAGCAGTTCTTC
CASSLRDSLYNEQFF